This T cell receptor (beta chain) was sequenced during a study of blood T cells in healthy people across ages. A second PCR of roughly 6 to 12 cycles used a sample-barcoded 5' primer and a J-beta primer mix. TCRdb reanalysed the 5' RACE reads using MiXCR and keeps one entry per CDR3 protein. The sample lists approximately 1,000,000 distinct CDR3 sequences; 35% to 45% were seen once. This CDR3 contains 16 residues. The ends lost 0 bases at V and 0 bases at J; junction bases unmatched: 5. Germline V gene sequence: CDR1 DFQATT, CDR2 SNEGSKA (reference sequence). There are a few counts of this clonotype. The rearrangement uses TRBV20-1 and TRBJ1-2, with 9 nucleotides matching TRBD1. The clonotype originates from a man between 18 and 29 years old in good health. Input material: blood. The CDR3 bases are TGCAGTGCTAGAGATCTGGGGACAGGGCCTAACTATGGCTACACCTTC. It is translated as CSARDLGTGPNYGYTF.